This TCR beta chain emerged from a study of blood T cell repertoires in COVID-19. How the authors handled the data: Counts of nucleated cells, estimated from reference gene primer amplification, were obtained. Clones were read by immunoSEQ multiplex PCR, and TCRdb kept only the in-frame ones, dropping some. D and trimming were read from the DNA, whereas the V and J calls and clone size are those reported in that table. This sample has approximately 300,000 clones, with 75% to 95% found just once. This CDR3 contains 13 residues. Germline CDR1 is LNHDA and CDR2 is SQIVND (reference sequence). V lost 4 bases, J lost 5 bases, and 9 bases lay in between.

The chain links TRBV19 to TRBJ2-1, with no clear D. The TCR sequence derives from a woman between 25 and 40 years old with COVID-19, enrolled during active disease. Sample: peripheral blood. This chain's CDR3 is CASSRNRDNEQFF. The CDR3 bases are TGTGCCAGTAGTAGAAACCGGGACAATGAGCAGTTCTTC.